This is a list of T cell receptor beta chains from one sample in a study of T cells after yellow fever vaccination. TCRdb reprocessed the 5' RACE reads with MiXCR, giving one entry per CDR3 protein. This sample has more than 350,000 distinct CDR3 sequences; roughly 12% occur once, and the top ten carry around 18%. Material: PBMCs, obtained on the day of the first yellow fever vaccination. These receptors all stem from a man aged 18 to 30 who received the YFV17D yellow fever vaccine. CDR3s include the opening cysteine and the closing phenylalanine or tryptophan. The D gene is left open where the match is weak. The size entry is marked missing in some rows and otherwise reads once, few, many or a size class.

many	TRBJ2-1	TRBV28	TRBD1	CASSIYADRYNEQFF	TGTGCCAGCAGTATCTACGCGGACAGGTACAATGAGCAGTTCTTC
few	TRBJ2-7	TRBV4-3	TRBD2	CASSLGRGRSYEQYF	TGCGCCAGCAGCCTGGGGCGGGGGAGATCCTACGAGCAGTACTTC
many	TRBJ2-7	TRBV6-5	TRBD1	CASNLQGAYEQYF	TGTGCCAGCAACTTACAGGGGGCCTACGAGCAGTACTTC
few	TRBJ2-3	TRBV4-1	NA	CASSQHGSPTDTQYF	TGCGCCAGCAGCCAACACGGGAGTCCCACAGATACGCAGTATTTT
NA	TRBJ2-7	TRBV11-2	NA	CASSLAFVSAYEQYF	TGTGCCAGCAGCTTAGCCTTTGTCAGCGCCTACGAGCAGTACTTC
few	TRBJ1-5	TRBV12-3/TRBV12-4	TRBD1	CASTQTGGNQPQHF	TGTGCCAGCACCCAGACAGGGGGTAATCAGCCCCAGCATTTT
many	TRBJ2-3	TRBV4-3	NA	CASSQEGGGSDTQYF	TGCGCCAGCAGCCAAGAAGGGGGAGGAAGTGATACGCAGTATTTT
NA	TRBJ2-2	TRBV6-1	NA	CASIPRAGGTGELFF	TGTGCCAGCATCCCGAGGGCAGGAGGCACCGGGGAGCTGTTTTTT
few	TRBJ2-7	TRBV29-1	NA	CSVRGQGGPGEQYF	TGCAGCGTGAGGGGGCAGGGAGGACCCGGCGAGCAGTACTTC
many	TRBJ2-2	TRBV4-3	TRBD1	CASSQVGRGKAGELFF	TGCGCCAGCAGCCAAGTAGGCAGGGGGAAGGCCGGGGAGCTGTTTTTT
few	TRBJ2-3	TRBV7-2	NA	CASASGTEEQYF	TGTGCCAGCGCCTCCGGGACTGAAGAGCAGTATTTT
few	TRBJ2-5	TRBV27	NA	CASSLGSQGGRETQYF	TGTGCCAGCAGTTTAGGAAGCCAGGGAGGCCGGGAGACCCAGTACTTC
few	TRBJ2-5	TRBV5-8	NA	CASGTYQETQYF	TGTGCCAGCGGGACGTACCAAGAGACCCAGTACTTC
NA	TRBJ2-2	TRBV29-1	NA	CSVGRVDTGELFF	TGCAGCGTTGGCAGGGTGGACACCGGGGAGCTGTTTTTT
NA	TRBJ2-7	TRBV5-1	NA	CASSLEGRAVDEQYF	TGCGCCAGCAGCTTGGAGGGCAGGGCGGTCGACGAGCAGTACTTC
few	TRBJ2-1	TRBV14	NA	CASSQEHYEQFF	TGTGCCAGCAGCCAAGAACATTATGAGCAGTTCTTC
NA	TRBJ1-2	TRBV20-1	TRBD1	CSASDTGGTGNYGYTF	TGCAGTGCTAGTGATACAGGGGGTACGGGTAACTATGGCTACACCTTC
many	TRBJ2-1	TRBV7-2	NA	CASSGRYNEQFF	TGTGCCAGCAGCGGACGTTACAATGAGCAGTTCTTC
NA	TRBJ2-1	TRBV24-1	NA	CATSDWPQGGSNEQFF	TGTGCCACCAGTGATTGGCCACAGGGGGGGAGCAATGAGCAGTTCTTC
few	TRBJ1-4	TRBV7-9	TRBD1	CASSPGQGRANEKLFF	TGTGCCAGCAGCCCCGGACAGGGGAGGGCTAATGAAAAACTGTTTTTT
few	TRBJ2-3	TRBV7-2	NA	CASSLGAGAGTDTQYF	TGTGCCAGCAGCTTAGGTGCGGGGGCCGGCACAGATACGCAGTATTTT
many	TRBJ1-1	TRBV3-1	NA	CASSQDVGRGETFF	TGTGCCAGCAGCCAAGATGTCGGAAGGGGAGAGACTTTCTTT
NA	TRBJ1-6	TRBV10-3	TRBD1	CAISEPRQGYNSPLHF	TGTGCCATCAGTGAGCCGAGACAGGGTTATAATTCACCCCTCCACTTT
few	TRBJ1-1	TRBV4-2	NA	CASSQEQEAVNTEAFF	TGTGCCAGCAGCCAAGAACAGGAGGCTGTGAACACTGAAGCTTTCTTT
many	TRBJ2-2	TRBV3-1	NA	CASSPRGPGELFF	TGTGCCAGCAGCCCCCGGGGGCCCGGGGAGCTGTTTTTT
NA	TRBJ2-2	TRBV12-3/TRBV12-4	TRBD2	CASSPGTSGGGRHTGELFF	TGTGCCAGCAGCCCTGGGACTAGCGGGGGTGGTCGCCACACCGGGGAGCTGTTTTTT
few	TRBJ2-3	TRBV20-1	TRBD2	CIGLGLGDTQYF	TGCATAGGACTAGGGTTGGGAGATACGCAGTATTTT
many	TRBJ1-3	TRBV6-5	TRBD1	CASSLLQGAGNTIYF	TGTGCCAGCAGCCTCCTACAGGGGGCTGGAAACACCATATATTTT
few	TRBJ2-5	TRBV6-2/TRBV6-3	TRBD1	CASSRGQGLDETQYF	TGTGCCAGCAGCCGCGGACAGGGCTTAGACGAGACCCAGTACTTC
NA	TRBJ2-3	TRBV5-1	NA	CASSLLSQETDTQYF	TGCGCCAGCAGCTTGTTGTCTCAGGAAACAGATACGCAGTATTTT
NA	TRBJ2-5	TRBV13	NA	CASSSTIQETQYF	TGTGCCAGCAGCTCGACTATCCAAGAGACCCAGTACTTC
few	TRBJ2-3	TRBV5-1	TRBD2	CASSLAGGTPTDTQYF	TGCGCCAGCAGCCTGGCGGGGGGAACCCCCACAGATACGCAGTATTTT